This entry lists 10 T cell receptor beta chains sequenced from one sample in a study of T cells in Graves' hyperthyroidism and ophthalmopathy. Authors of the study amplified TCR beta CDR3 regions from RNA transcripts. With the HTBI primer set, the TCR CDR3 went through a first round of RT-PCR. TCRdb reprocessed the multiplex PCR reads with MiXCR, giving one entry per CDR3 protein. The table has about 740,000 distinct CDR3 sequences, approximately 15% seen once. The sequencing sample was made of blood. All receptors derive from a woman younger than 35 with Graves' hyperthyroidism.

This clonotype has more than one count but fewer than ten. The rearrangement uses TRBV29-1 and TRBJ1-2, with a tentative D call TRBD1 (5 bases). V was clipped by 6 bases and J by 3 bases, with 11 bases between them. Germline CDR1 reads SQVTM; CDR2 reads ANQGSEA. The CDR3 contains 12 residues. The CDR3 loop is CSVYRDDYGYTF. The CDR3 DNA reads TGCAGCGTGTACCGGGACGACTATGGCTACACCTTC. The entire variable domain, with the rest obtained from reference TRBV29-1 and TRBJ1-2, is as follows: SAVISQKPSRDICQRGTSLTIQCQVDSQVTMMFWYRQQPGQSLTLIATANQGSEATYESGFVIDKFPISRPNLTFSTLTVSNMSPEDSSIYLCSVYRDDYGYTFGSGTRLTVV.

This clonotype was found many times. The J gene is TRBJ1-5, the V gene TRBV6-2 or TRBV6-3; unclear D gene. The CDR3 length is 14 residues. Trimming took off 4 bases at V and 3 bases at J, with 10 bases between the two ends. The V gene's germline CDR1 is MNHEY and CDR2 SVGEGT. Here the CDR3 DNA reads TGTGCCAGCAGTTCCCGTTTTAACAATCAGCCCCAGCATTTT. Amino acid sequence: CASSSRFNNQPQHF.

This clonotype was seen more than once but under ten times. This sequence joins TRBV10-1 and TRBJ2-1, with 7 bases identical to TRBD1. V shed 8 bases and J 3 bases; nucleotides not matched to a gene: 10. Germline-derived CDR1 and CDR2 are WNHNN and SYGVQD (reference sequence). This CDR3 comprises 15 residues. The CDR3 sequence: CASHPTGSDYNEQFF. In DNA form, the CDR3 reads TGCGCCAGCCACCCGACAGGGTCGGACTACAATGAGCAGTTCTTC.

Ten or more counts support this clonotype. The chain has TRBV7-8 and TRBJ2-5, with TRBD1 as a possible D gene (6 bases). V shed 5 bases and J shed 2 bases, with 18 bases lying between them. CDR1 and CDR2 (germline): SGHVS, FQNEAQ. This CDR3 spans 16 amino acids. The CDR3 coding sequence is TGTGCCAGCAGCAAACGGGTTTCAAGGGGGCAAGAGACCCAGTACTTC. Translating it yields CASSKRVSRGQETQYF.

This clonotype was seen repeatedly, ten times or more. The chain is built from TRBV3-1 and TRBJ2-5; D is possibly TRBD1 or TRBD2 (5 bases each). There are 14 residues in the CDR3. Germline V gene data show CDR1 as LGHDT and CDR2 as YNNKEL (reference sequence). Deletions cut 1 base from V and 5 bases from J, with 11 bases between. The CDR3: CASSQAPEGETQYF. In DNA, the CDR3 is TGTGCCAGCAGCCAAGCCCCCGAGGGGGAGACCCAGTACTTC.

Only a few counts were recorded for this clonotype. The chain combines TRBV19 with TRBJ2-1; TRBD2 matches at 8 bases. Germline V gives CDR1 LNHDA, CDR2 SQIVND (reference sequence). CDR3 size: 14 residues. V trimming: 10 bases; J trimming: 6 bases; junction bases outside the gene matches: 11. The CDR3 DNA is TGTGCCACCGAAATGGCGGGAGGACTCAATGAGCAGTTCTTC. It encodes CATEMAGGLNEQFF.

Notes on this clonotype: A much larger clone is a single base away; this may be a read error. V usage is TRBV6-9 and J usage is TRBJ2-5, with D perhaps TRBD1 (5 bases). CDR1 and CDR2 from the germline V gene are MNHGY and SVAAGI. The CDR3 extends over 13 amino acids. CDR3 DNA: TGTGCCAGCAGTTACAGGGTACAAGGGACCCAGTACTTC. It yields the protein CASSYRVQGTQYF.

The gene calls are TRBV28 and TRBJ2-6, with D maybe TRBD2 (6 bases). The V gene's germline CDR1 is MDHEN and CDR2 SYDVKM. The CDR3 length is 15 residues. Trimming shortened V by 8 bases and J by 0 bases, and 11 bases separated the two germline ends. CDR3 nucleotide sequence: TGTGCCAGCTCTCCGGGGGTCTCTGGGGCCAACGTCCTGACTTTC. Translation: CASSPGVSGANVLTF.

This clonotype was recorded many times. The rearrangement joins TRBV28 to TRBJ2-3; no clear D gene. V was cut by 10 bases and J by 5 bases, with 10 bases left in between. Germline CDR1 is MDHEN and CDR2 is SYDVKM. The CDR3 covers 11 residues. As DNA, the CDR3 is TGTGCCACCGGCGATGGAGATACGCAGTATTTT. It encodes CATGDGDTQYF.

This clonotype was recorded many times. The CDR3 DNA reads TGTGCCAGCAGCTTAGGCGGCGGGACGGCCGAGCAGTACTTC. Protein: CASSLGGGTAEQYF. The chain is built from TRBV7-9 and TRBJ2-7; D is possibly TRBD2 (6 bases). The CDR3 consists of 14 residues. Germline V CDR1 and CDR2: SEHNR, FQNEAQ (reference sequence). V lost 1 base, J lost 6 bases, and 13 bases lay in between.